Presented here are 17 T cell receptor beta chains from one specimen sequenced in a study of OX40 agonist ivuxolimab in advanced cancers. The assay was immunoSEQ multiplex PCR, and TCRdb's table has in-frame clones only and misses some. The sample records 10,000 to 15,000 clones, roughly three quarters being singletons. The material sequenced was CD4+ or CD8+ T cells sorted from blood, taken in a trial of the OX40 agonist ivuxolimab. Source of these receptors: an adult with an advanced solid tumor such as melanoma, head and neck, liver or kidney cancer.

In its sample, this clone was seen once. V usage is TRBV9 and J usage is TRBJ2-7, with D maybe TRBD1 (5 bases). The CDR3 runs 13 residues. V dropped 1 base and J dropped 5 bases, with 10 bases sitting between them. The V gene's germline CDR1 is SGDLS and CDR2 YYNGEE. The DNA for the CDR3 is TGTGCCAGCAGCGTATGGGAAGGGGACGAGCAGTACTTC. Translation: CASSVWEGDEQYF.

This chain connects TRBV6-5 to TRBJ2-3; D might be TRBD2 (5 bases). Germline CDR1 is MNHEY and CDR2 is SVGAGI. V dropped 1 base and J dropped 2 bases, with 10 bases sitting between them. The CDR3 has 15 amino acids. The CDR3 DNA reads as TGTGCCAGCAGTTACTTGGCCGGGATCACAGATACGCAGTATTTT. This codes for CASSYLAGITDTQYF.

Comments on this clone: The likely explanation is a read error, given a far larger clone one base away. The CDR3 is CAGSPGASYEQYF. The CDR3 DNA follows: TGTGCCGGCAGCCCCGGGGCTTCCTACGAGCAGTACTTC. The chain combines TRBV27 with TRBJ2-7, with D perhaps given as TRBD1 or TRBD2 (5 bases each). Germline V lookup: CDR1 MNHEY, CDR2 SMNVEV (reference sequence). CDR3 length: 13 amino acids.

This chain links TRBV14 with TRBJ2-4; D is possibly TRBD1 (6 bases). Germline V lookup: CDR1 SGHDN, CDR2 FVKESK. V lost 6 bases and J lost 10, with 16 bases in between. This CDR3 contains 13 residues. CDR3 residues: CASRRTGSEIQYF. DNA for the CDR3: TGTGCCAGCAGGCGTACAGGGAGTGAGATTCAGTACTTC.

The CDR3 region is CASSHTAANEKLFF. CDR3 sequence (DNA): TGTGCCAGCAGTCATACAGCGGCTAATGAAAAACTGTTTTTT. The chain uses TRBV2 and TRBJ1-4; unclear D gene. Germline CDR1 is SNHLY and CDR2 is FYNNEI. The CDR3 has 14 residues. V was cut by 5 bases and J by 3 bases, with 10 bases left in between.

A remark on this clone: The junction differs from germline at one of its ends, possibly a read error. The chain couples TRBV7-9 to TRBJ2-3; D is unclear. This CDR3 is 14 amino acids long. Germline V gene sequence: CDR1 SEHNR, CDR2 FQNEAQ (reference sequence). In DNA form, the CDR3 reads TGTGCCAGCAGTTTAGTTTTCCCCACAGATACGCAGTATTTT. Translated: CASSLVFPTDTQYF.

V usage is TRBV28 and J usage is TRBJ2-2, with D unresolved. The CDR3 covers 13 residues. Germline V gene data show CDR1 as MDHEN and CDR2 as SYDVKM. V was clipped by 4 bases and J by 7 bases, with 10 bases between them. CDR3 nucleotide sequence: TGTGCCAGCAGTTCACGGGTGAGCGGGGAGCTGTTTTTT. Its protein is CASSSRVSGELFF.

This chain joins TRBV19 and TRBJ2-5; a possible D gene is TRBD2 (5 bases). The CDR3 length is 11 residues. Germline V gene lookup returns CDR1 LNHDA and CDR2 SQIVND (reference sequence). V lost 6 bases, J lost 5 bases, and 7 bases lay in between. CDR3 sequence reads: CASSPGETQYF. The CDR3 DNA sequence: TGTGCCAGTAGCCCGGGGGAGACCCAGTACTTC.

The chain couples TRBV5-4 to TRBJ1-1, with a tentative D call TRBD1 (6 bases). Germline CDR1 reads SGHNT; CDR2 reads YYREEE (reference sequence). Trimming removed 4 bases at V and 0 bases at J, with 13 bases between. This CDR3 is 15 amino acids long. The CDR3 coding sequence is TGTGCCAGCAGCCAAGACAGGCAGTTGAACACTGAAGCTTTCTTT. As protein: CASSQDRQLNTEAFF.

The chain recombines TRBV9 with TRBJ2-2; perhaps TRBD2 as D (6 bases). Per germline, CDR1 SGDLS and CDR2 YYNGEE. With 3 bases removed from V and 8 bases from J, the gap between germline ends came to 17 bases. This CDR3 contains 15 residues. The CDR3 is CASSGGPPGLGELFF. For the CDR3, the DNA is TGTGCCAGCAGCGGCGGTCCTCCGGGACTTGGGGAGCTGTTTTTT. The full variable domain, its missing parts supplied by reference TRBV9 and TRBJ2-2, is DSGVTQTPKHLITATGQRVTLRCSPRSGDLSVYWYQQSLDQGLQFLIQYYNGEERAKGNILERFSAQQFPDLHSELNLSSLELGDSALYFCASSGGPPGLGELFFGEGSRLTVL.

The chain is built from TRBV19 and TRBJ2-1; no reliable D call. Germline CDR1 and CDR2: LNHDA and SQIVND (reference sequence). Between the trimmed V and J ends, which lost 1 base and 5 bases, there was a span of 9 bases. This CDR3 has 14 amino acids. The CDR3 bases are TGTGCCAGTAGTATAGCCAGTCCACACAATGAGCAGTTCTTC. Its translation: CASSIASPHNEQFF.

V is TRBV23-1 and J is TRBJ2-7; D gene unclear. TRBV23-1 is an ORF for which the function is uncertain. The germline V and J ends were trimmed by 4 bases and 0 bases, with 10 bases remaining between them. CDR3 length equals 14 residues. The CDR3 region has the DNA TGCGCCAGCAGTCCGCCGGCTAACTCCTACGAGCAGTACTTC. Its translation is CASSPPANSYEQYF.

This chain links TRBV7-3 with TRBJ2-1; D call uncertain. The CDR3 totals 16 residues. The V and J ends lost 3 bases and 2 bases respectively, with 14 bases between them. The germline gives CDR1 SGHTA, CDR2 FQGTGA. Here the CDR3 reads CASSFWNMFPYNEQFF. CDR3 coding DNA: TGTGCCAGCAGCTTTTGGAATATGTTCCCCTACAATGAGCAGTTCTTC.

This clone appeared a few times. The chain links TRBV5-1 to TRBJ2-1; 9 bases agree with TRBD2. Trimming cost V 0 bases and J 2 bases; bases outside gene matches: 0. Germline-derived CDR1 and CDR2 are SGHRS and YFSETQ. CDR3 length: 15 amino acids. The CDR3 region has the DNA TGCGCCAGCAGCTTGGGACTAGCGGCCTACAATGAGCAGTTCTTC. It encodes CASSLGLAAYNEQFF.

The chain employs TRBV14 and TRBJ2-1, with 8 bases matching TRBD2. The CDR3 length is 14 residues. V lost 7 bases to trimming and J lost 0 bases; unmatched junction nucleotides: 2. Germline CDR1 is SGHDN and CDR2 is FVKESK. As DNA, the CDR3 is TGTGCCAGCACAGGGACTAGCTCCTACAATGAGCAGTTCTTC. It translates to CASTGTSSYNEQFF.

V is TRBV7-2 and J is TRBJ1-5; D unclear. CDR1 and CDR2 (germline): SGHTA, FQGNSA. Trimming took off 0 bases at V and 2 bases at J, with 5 bases between the two ends. The CDR3 has 14 amino acids. This CDR3 is CASSLASGNQPQHF. In nucleotides, the CDR3 is TGTGCCAGCAGCTTAGCGTCCGGCAATCAGCCCCAGCATTTT.

This chain connects TRBV28 to TRBJ2-5; TRBD2 aligns across 7 bases. Unmatched junction bases numbered 3, after V lost 1 base and J lost 4 bases. The CDR3 has 14 amino acids. The germline gives CDR1 MDHEN, CDR2 SYDVKM. CDR3 coding DNA: TGTGCCAGCAGTTTATTCCCGGGAGGAGAGACCCAGTACTTC. Protein product: CASSLFPGGETQYF.